This T cell receptor beta chain came from a study of long-term antiretroviral therapy in people with HIV. General study results and limits: The repertoire was dominated at all time points by clones expanded before ART. Post-treatment diversity went higher with ART but stayed below transplant donor controls.

As concerns this clone: What it recognizes is unknown.

It was version v3.0 of the immunoSEQ assay that was run at survey level. Sequencing of each sample targeted about 40,000-50,000 T-cell genomes. Assay used: immunoSEQ multiplex PCR; TCRdb lists only in-frame clones, some missing. This sample yields 20,000 to 25,000 clones, of which 60% to 80% are seen a single time; 12% belongs to the top ten. The germline V gene encodes CDR1 SGHRS and CDR2 YFSETQ. CDR3 length: 12 amino acids. V was cut by 4 bases and J by 4 bases, with 8 bases left in between. Sequenced material: unsorted PBMCs, taken 1.7 to 1.8 years before starting antiretroviral therapy. The sequence was collected from a woman aged 40-49 years with HIV. V is TRBV5-1 and J is TRBJ1-2, with D tentatively TRBD1 (6 bases). CDR3 sequence reads: CASSEDSYGYTF. The CDR3 nucleotides are TGCGCCAGCAGCGAGGACAGCTATGGCTACACCTTC.